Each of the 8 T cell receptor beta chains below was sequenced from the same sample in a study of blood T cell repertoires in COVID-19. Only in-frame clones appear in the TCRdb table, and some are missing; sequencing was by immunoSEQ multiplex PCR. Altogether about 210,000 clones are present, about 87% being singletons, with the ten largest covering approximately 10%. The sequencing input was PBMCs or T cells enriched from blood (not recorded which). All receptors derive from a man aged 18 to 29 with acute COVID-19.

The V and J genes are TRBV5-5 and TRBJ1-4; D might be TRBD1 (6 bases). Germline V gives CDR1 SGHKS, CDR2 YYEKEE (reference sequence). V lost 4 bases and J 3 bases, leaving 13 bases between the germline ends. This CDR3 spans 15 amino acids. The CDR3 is CASSAGDIANEKLFF. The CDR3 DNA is TGTGCCAGCAGCGCAGGGGACATCGCTAATGAAAAACTGTTTTTT.

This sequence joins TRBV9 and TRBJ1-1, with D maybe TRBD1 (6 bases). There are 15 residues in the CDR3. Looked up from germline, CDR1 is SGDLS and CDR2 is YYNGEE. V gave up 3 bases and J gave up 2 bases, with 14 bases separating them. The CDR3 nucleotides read TGTGCCAGCAGCGCCTTACAGGGTATAAACACTGAAGCTTTCTTT. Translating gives CASSALQGINTEAFF.

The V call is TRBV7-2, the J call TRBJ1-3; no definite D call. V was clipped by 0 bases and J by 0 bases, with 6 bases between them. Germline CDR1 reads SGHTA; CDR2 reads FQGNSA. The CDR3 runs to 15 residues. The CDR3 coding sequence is TGTGCCAGCAGCTTAGCAGGGAGCTCTGGAAACACCATATATTTT. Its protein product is CASSLAGSSGNTIYF. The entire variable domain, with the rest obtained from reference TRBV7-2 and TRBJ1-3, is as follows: GAGVSQSPSNKVTEKGKDVELRCDPISGHTALYWYRQSLGQGLEFLIYFQGNSAPDKSGLPSDRFSAERTGGSVSTLTIQRTQQEDSAVYLCASSLAGSSGNTIYFGEGSWLTVV.

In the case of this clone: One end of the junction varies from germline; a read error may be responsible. CDR3 residues: CASSLALANEQFF. DNA of the CDR3: TGTGCTAGCAGCTTAGCTCTAGCGAATGAGCAGTTCTTC. The V call is TRBV7-7, the J call TRBJ2-1, with D possibly matching TRBD2 (6 bases). The CDR3 has 13 amino acids. CDR1 SSHAT and CDR2 FNYEAQ come from the germline V gene (reference sequence).

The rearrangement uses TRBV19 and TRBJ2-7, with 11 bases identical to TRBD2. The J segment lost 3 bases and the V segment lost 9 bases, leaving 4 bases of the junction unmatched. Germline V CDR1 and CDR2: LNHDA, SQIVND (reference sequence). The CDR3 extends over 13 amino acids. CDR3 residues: CASGTSGIYEQYF. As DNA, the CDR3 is TGTGCCAGCGGGACTAGCGGTATCTACGAGCAGTACTTC.

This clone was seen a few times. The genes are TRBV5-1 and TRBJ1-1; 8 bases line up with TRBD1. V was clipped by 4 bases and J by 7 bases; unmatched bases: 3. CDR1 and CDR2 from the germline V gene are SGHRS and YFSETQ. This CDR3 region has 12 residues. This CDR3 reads CASSGQGNEAFF. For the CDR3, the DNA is TGCGCCAGCAGCGGACAGGGCAATGAAGCTTTCTTT.

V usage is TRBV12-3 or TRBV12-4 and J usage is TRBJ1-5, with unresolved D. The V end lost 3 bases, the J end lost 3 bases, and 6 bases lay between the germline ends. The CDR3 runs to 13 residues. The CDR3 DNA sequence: TGTGCCAGCAGTTTCAGTGCCAATCAGCCCCAGCATTTT. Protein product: CASSFSANQPQHF.

CDR3 nucleotide sequence: TGTGCCAGCAGCCGGGGACAGGGAGACTATGGCTACACCTTC. This translates into CASSRGQGDYGYTF. V usage is TRBV14 and J usage is TRBJ1-2; TRBD1 matches at 9 bases. V lost 4 bases to trimming and J lost 3 bases; unmatched junction nucleotides: 3. CDR1 and CDR2 from the germline V gene are SGHDN and FVKESK. The CDR3 consists of 14 residues.